This T cell receptor beta chain was obtained from a study of human T cells and chemical hapten exposure. Specified time point: patch test 3, about 24 weeks after DPC sensitization. Treatment defined: therapeutic diphenylcyclopropenone sensitization with weekly scalp DPC. Germline loops: CDR1 ENHRY, CDR2 SYGVKD. Trimming shortened V by 10 bases and J by 4 bases, and 20 bases separated the two germline ends. This CDR3 comprises 15 residues. MiXCR, applied by TCRdb to the RACE reads, yields one record per CDR3 protein. The profile shows around 150,000 distinct CDR3 sequences, 28% of them singletons. This clonotype was sampled from a woman aged 18-35 years with alopecia areata. Some clones in this sample may be carry-over from other donors' samples. J is TRBJ1-5 and V is TRBV10-3, with D possibly being TRBD1 (6 bases). Source: whole blood, taken in connection with sensitization to the hapten diphenylcyclopropenone (DPC). In DNA form, the CDR3 reads TGTGCCACACAGGGAGCGACGCAAACAAATCAGCCCCAGCATTTT. This translates into CATQGATQTNQPQHF.